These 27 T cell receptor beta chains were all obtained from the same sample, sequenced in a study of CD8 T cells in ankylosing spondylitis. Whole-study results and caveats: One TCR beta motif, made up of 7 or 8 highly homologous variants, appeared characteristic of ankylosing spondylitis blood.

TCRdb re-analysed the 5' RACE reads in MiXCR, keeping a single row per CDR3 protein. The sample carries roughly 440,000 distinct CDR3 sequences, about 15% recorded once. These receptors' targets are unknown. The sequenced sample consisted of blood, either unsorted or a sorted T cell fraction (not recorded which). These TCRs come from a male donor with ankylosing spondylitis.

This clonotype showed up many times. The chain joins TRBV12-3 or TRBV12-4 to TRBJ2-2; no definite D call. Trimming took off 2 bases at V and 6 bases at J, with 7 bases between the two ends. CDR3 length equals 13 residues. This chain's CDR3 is CASSLLMAGELFF. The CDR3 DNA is TGTGCCAGCAGTTTATTGATGGCCGGGGAGCTGTTTTTT.

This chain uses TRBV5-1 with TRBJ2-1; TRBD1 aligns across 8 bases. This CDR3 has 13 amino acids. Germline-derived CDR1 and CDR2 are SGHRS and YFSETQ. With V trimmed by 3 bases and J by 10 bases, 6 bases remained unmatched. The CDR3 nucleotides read TGCGCCAGCAGCTGGGACAGGCCGAAGGAGCAGTTCTTC. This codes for CASSWDRPKEQFF.

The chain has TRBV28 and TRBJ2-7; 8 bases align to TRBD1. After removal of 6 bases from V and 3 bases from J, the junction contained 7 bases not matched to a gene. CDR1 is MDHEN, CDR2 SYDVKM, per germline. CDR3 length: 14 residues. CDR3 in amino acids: CASSARGQVYEQYF. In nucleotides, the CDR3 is TGTGCCAGCAGCGCACGGGGACAGGTCTACGAGCAGTACTTC.

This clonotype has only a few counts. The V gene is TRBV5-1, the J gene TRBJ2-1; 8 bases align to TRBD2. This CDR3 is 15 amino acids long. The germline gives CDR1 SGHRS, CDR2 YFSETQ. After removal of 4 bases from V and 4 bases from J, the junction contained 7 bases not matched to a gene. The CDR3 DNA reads TGCGCCAGCAGCCCGGGACTAGGGGAGTACAATGAGCAGTTCTTC. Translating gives CASSPGLGEYNEQFF.

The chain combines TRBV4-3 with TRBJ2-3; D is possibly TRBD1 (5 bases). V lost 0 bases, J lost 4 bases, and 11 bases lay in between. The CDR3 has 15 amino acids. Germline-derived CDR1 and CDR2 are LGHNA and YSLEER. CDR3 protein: CASSQEPQGADTQYF. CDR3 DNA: TGCGCCAGCAGCCAAGAGCCCCAGGGTGCAGATACGCAGTATTTT.

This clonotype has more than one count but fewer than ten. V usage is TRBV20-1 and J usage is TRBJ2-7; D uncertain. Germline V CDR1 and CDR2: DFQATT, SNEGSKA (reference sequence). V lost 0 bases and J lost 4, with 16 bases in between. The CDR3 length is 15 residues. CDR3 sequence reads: CSARDRDWMKYEQYF. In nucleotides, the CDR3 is TGCAGTGCTAGAGATAGAGATTGGATGAAATACGAGCAGTACTTC.

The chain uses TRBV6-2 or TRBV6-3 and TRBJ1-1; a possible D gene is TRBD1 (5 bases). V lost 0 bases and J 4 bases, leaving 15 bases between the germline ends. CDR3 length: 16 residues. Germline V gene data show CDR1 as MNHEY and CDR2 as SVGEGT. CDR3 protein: CASSYSTGLSGTEAFF. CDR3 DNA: TGTGCCAGCAGTTACTCCACGGGGCTTTCGGGCACTGAAGCTTTCTTT.

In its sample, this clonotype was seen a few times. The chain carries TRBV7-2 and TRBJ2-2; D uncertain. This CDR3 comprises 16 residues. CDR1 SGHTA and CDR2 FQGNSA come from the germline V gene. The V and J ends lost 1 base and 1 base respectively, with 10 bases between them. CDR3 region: CASSLGVAQNTGELFF. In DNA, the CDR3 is TGTGCCAGCAGCTTAGGCGTTGCCCAGAACACCGGGGAGCTGTTTTTT. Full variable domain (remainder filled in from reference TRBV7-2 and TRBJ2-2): GAGVSQSPSNKVTEKGKDVELRCDPISGHTALYWYRQSLGQGLEFLIYFQGNSAPDKSGLPSDRFSAERTGGSVSTLTIQRTQQEDSAVYLCASSLGVAQNTGELFFGEGSRLTVL.

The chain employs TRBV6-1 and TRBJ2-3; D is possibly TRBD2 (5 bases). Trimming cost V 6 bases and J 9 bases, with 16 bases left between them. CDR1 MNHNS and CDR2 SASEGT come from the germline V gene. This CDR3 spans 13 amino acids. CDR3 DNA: TGTGCCAGCAGCCTTCCGGGATCTCTCACGCAGTATTTT. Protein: CASSLPGSLTQYF.

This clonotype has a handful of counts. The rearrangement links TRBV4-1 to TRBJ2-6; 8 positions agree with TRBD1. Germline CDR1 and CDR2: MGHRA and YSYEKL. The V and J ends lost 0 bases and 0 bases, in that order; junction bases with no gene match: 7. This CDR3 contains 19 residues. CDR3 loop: CASSQDPGQGDSGANVLTF. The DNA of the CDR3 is TGCGCCAGCAGCCAAGATCCTGGACAGGGAGACTCTGGGGCCAACGTCCTGACTTTC.

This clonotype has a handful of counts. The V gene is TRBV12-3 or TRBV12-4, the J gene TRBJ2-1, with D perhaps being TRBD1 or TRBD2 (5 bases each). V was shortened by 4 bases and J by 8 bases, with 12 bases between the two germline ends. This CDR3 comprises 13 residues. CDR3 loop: CASSYLEGHEQFF. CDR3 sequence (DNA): TGTGCCAGCAGTTACCTCGAGGGACATGAGCAGTTCTTC.

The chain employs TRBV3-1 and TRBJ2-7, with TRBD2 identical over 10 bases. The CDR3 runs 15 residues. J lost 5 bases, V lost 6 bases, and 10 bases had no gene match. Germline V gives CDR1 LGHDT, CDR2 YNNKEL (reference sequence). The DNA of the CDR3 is TGTGCCAGCAGTCGGCCGGGACTAGCGTACAACGAGCAGTACTTC. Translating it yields CASSRPGLAYNEQYF.

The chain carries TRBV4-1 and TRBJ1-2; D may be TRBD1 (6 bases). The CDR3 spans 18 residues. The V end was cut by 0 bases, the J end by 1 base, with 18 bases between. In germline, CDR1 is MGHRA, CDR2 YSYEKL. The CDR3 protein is CASSQDPEQGRFNYGYTF. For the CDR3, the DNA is TGCGCCAGCAGCCAAGACCCGGAACAGGGACGGTTTAACTATGGCTACACCTTC.

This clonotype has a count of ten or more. The CDR3 nucleotides read TGCGCCAGCAGCTTGGCCCTTAGCGGAGCAAGAGGGACCTACGAGCAGTACTTC. This translates into CASSLALSGARGTYEQYF. The V and J genes are TRBV5-1 and TRBJ2-7; TRBD2 is a possible D gene (6 bases). V lost 0 bases to trimming and J lost 2 bases, with 21 bases between them. CDR3 length: 18 amino acids. CDR1 and CDR2 from the germline V gene are SGHRS and YFSETQ.

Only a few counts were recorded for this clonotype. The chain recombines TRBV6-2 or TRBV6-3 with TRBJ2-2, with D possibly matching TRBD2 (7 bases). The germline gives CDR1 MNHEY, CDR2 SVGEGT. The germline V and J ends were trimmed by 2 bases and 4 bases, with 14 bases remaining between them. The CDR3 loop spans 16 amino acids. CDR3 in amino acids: CASSYKGGPPTGELFF. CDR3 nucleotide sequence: TGTGCCAGCAGTTACAAGGGGGGGCCGCCCACCGGGGAGCTGTTTTTT.

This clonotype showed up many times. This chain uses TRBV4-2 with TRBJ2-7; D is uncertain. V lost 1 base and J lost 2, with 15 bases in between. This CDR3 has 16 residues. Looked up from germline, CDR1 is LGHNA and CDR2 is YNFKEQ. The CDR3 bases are TGTGCCAGCAGCCAAGCTGACCGTACAGACCCCTACGAGCAGTACTTC. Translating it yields CASSQADRTDPYEQYF.

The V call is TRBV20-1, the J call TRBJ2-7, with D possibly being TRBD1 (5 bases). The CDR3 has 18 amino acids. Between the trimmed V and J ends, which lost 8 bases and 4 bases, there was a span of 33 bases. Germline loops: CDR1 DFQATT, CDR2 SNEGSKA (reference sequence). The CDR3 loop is CSHPNDSKPRRPGYEQYF. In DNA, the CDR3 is TGCAGTCATCCAAATGACAGCAAACCCCGGCGTCCGGGTTACGAGCAGTACTTC.

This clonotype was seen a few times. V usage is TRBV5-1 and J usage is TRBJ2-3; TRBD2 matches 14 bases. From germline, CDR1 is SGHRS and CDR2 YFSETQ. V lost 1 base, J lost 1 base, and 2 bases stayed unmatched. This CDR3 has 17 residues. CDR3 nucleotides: TGCGCCAGCAGCTTGTCGACTAGCGGGAGGGGCACAGATACGCAGTATTTT. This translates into CASSLSTSGRGTDTQYF.

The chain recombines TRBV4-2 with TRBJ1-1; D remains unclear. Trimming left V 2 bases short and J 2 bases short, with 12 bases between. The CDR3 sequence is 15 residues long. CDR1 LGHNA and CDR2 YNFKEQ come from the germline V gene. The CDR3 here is CASSQNPGSNTEAFF. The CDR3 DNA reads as TGTGCCAGCAGCCAAAACCCGGGCTCTAACACTGAAGCTTTCTTT.

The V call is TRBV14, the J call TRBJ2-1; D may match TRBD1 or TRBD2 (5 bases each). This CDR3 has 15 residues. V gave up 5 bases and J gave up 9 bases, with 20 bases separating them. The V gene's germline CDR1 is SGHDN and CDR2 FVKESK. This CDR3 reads CASSFRDQRRGEQFF. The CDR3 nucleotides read TGTGCCAGCAGCTTTAGGGACCAGAGGCGAGGTGAGCAGTTCTTC. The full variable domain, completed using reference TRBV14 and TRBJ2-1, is EAGVTQFPSHSVIEKGQTVTLRCDPISGHDNLYWYRRVMGKEIKFLLHFVKESKQDESGMPNNRFLAERTGGTYSTLKVQPAELEDSGVYFCASSFRDQRRGEQFFGPGTRLTVL.

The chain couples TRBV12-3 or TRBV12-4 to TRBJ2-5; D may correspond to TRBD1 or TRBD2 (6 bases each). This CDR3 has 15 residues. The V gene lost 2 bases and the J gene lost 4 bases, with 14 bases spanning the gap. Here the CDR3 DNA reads TGTGCCAGCAGTTTAAATTTCGGGGGCGGAGAGACCCAGTACTTC. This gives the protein CASSLNFGGGETQYF.

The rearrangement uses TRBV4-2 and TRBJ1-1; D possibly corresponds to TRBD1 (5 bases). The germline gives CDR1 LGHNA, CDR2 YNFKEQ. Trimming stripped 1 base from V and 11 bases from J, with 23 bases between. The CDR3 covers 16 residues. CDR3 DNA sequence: TGTGCCAGCAGCCAAGTCCAGGGCAGGCCCACGAAAGTGGCTTTCTTT. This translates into CASSQVQGRPTKVAFF.

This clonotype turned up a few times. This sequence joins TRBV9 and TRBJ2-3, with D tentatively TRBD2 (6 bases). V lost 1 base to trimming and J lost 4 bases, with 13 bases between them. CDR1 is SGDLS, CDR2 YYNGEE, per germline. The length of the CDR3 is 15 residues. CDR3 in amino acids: CASSVSGGGSDTQYF. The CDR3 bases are TGTGCCAGCAGCGTATCCGGGGGAGGTTCAGATACGCAGTATTTT.

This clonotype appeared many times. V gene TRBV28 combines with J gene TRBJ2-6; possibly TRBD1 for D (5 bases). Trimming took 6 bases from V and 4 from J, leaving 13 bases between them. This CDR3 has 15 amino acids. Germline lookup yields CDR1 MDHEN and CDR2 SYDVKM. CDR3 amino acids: CASSLSGSGANVLTF. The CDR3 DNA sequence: TGTGCCAGCAGCCTATCAGGGTCCGGGGCCAACGTCCTGACTTTC.

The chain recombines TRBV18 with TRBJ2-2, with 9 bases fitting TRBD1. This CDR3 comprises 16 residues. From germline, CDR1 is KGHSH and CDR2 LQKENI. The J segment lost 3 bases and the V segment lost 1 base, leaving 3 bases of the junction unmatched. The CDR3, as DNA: TGTGCCAGCTCACCACGACAGGGGGAGTACACCGGGGAGCTGTTTTTT. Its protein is CASSPRQGEYTGELFF.

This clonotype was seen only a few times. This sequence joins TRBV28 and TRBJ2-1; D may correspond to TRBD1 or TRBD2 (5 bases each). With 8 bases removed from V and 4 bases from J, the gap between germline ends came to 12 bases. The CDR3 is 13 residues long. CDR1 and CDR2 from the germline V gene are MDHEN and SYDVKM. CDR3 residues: CASGTVLYNEQFF. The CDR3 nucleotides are TGTGCCAGCGGGACCGTGCTTTACAATGAGCAGTTCTTC.

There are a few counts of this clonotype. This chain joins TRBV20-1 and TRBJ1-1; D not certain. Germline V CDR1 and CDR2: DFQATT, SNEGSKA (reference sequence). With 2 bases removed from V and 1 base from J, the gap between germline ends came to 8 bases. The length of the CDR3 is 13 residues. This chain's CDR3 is CSARRAGNTEAFF. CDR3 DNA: TGCAGTGCTAGAAGGGCAGGGAACACTGAAGCTTTCTTT.